Detailed here is one TCR beta chain. Its antigen is currently unknown. This sample was taken from a study of T cell repertoires in cytomegalovirus infection. Each CDR3 protein is one row after TCRdb ran MiXCR on the reads. The profile shows just over 450,000 distinct CDR3 sequences, roughly 46% of them singletons. V was shortened by 2 bases and J by 0 bases, with 14 bases between the two germline ends. Germline V lookup: CDR1 MNHEY, CDR2 SVGAGI. The CDR3 is 17 amino acids. The source of this sequence is a human donor in good health (CMV status not recorded). Some clones in this sample may be carry-over from other donors' samples. The rearrangement uses TRBV6-5 and TRBJ1-3; unclear D gene. The material sequenced was cultured PBMCs, taken from culture after CMV antigen stimulation. CDR3 DNA: TGTGCCAGCAGTTACGGGTCAGAGAGGTTCTCTGGAAACACCATATATTTT. This sequence encodes CASSYGSERFSGNTIYF.